The rows below give T cell receptor beta chains drawn from one sample of a study of blood T cell repertoires in COVID-19. The method was immunoSEQ multiplex PCR; TCRdb's version includes in-frame clones alone and lacks a portion of them. Of about 300,000 clones in the sample, about 90% were seen once. The sample comprised peripheral blood. The receptors were sampled from a woman aged 50 to 65 with COVID-19, enrolled during active disease. Each CDR3 is given with its conserved first and last residue. Expanded clones are given a class, and other clones once, few, many or no size at all.

CDR3 protein: CASSIPGQVNYGYTF
clone size: .
V gene: TRBV7-9
J gene: TRBJ1-2

CDR3 protein: CASRIDRDYEQYF
clone size: .
V gene: TRBV6-5
J gene: TRBJ2-7

CDR3 protein: CASSYSGTGYEKLFF
clone size: .
V gene: TRBV11-2
J gene: TRBJ1-4

CDR3 protein: CASSLSLFSYNEQFF
clone size: .
V gene: TRBV5-6
J gene: TRBJ2-1

CDR3 protein: CASSVASRTGELFF
clone size: .
V gene: TRBV9
J gene: TRBJ2-2

CDR3 protein: CAWSGRQGYWSFF
clone size: .
V gene: TRBV30
J gene: TRBJ1-1

CDR3 protein: CAWSALETQYF
clone size: .
V gene: TRBV30
J gene: TRBJ2-5

CDR3 protein: CASQAGSSYNEQFF
clone size: once
V gene: TRBV5-1
J gene: TRBJ2-1

CDR3 protein: CASSPPGLAGNNEQFF
clone size: .
V gene: TRBV19
J gene: TRBJ2-1

CDR3 protein: CASTLTGGEQYF
clone size: .
V gene: TRBV12-3/TRBV12-4
J gene: TRBJ2-7

CDR3 protein: CASSGLAGGSSSYNEQFF
clone size: .
V gene: TRBV7-3
J gene: TRBJ2-1

CDR3 protein: CASSVGGLESYEQYF
clone size: once
V gene: TRBV7-3
J gene: TRBJ2-7

CDR3 protein: CASSANGASYGYTF
clone size: .
V gene: TRBV25-1
J gene: TRBJ1-2

CDR3 protein: CASSTRRGGWQHGELFF
clone size: .
V gene: TRBV27
J gene: TRBJ2-2

CDR3 protein: CASSLLGTTPQTQYF
clone size: .
V gene: TRBV27
J gene: TRBJ2-5

CDR3 protein: CASSRGPGTEAFF
clone size: .
V gene: TRBV7-7
J gene: TRBJ1-1

CDR3 protein: CASSPRTGNTDTQYF
clone size: .
V gene: TRBV3-1/TRBV3-2
J gene: TRBJ2-3

CDR3 protein: CASSSVGLPTDTQYF
clone size: .
V gene: TRBV7-3
J gene: TRBJ2-3

CDR3 protein: CASSEGGVRTEAFF
clone size: .
V gene: TRBV6-1
J gene: TRBJ1-1

CDR3 protein: CASSWTGVNTDTQYF
clone size: once
V gene: TRBV5-1
J gene: TRBJ2-3

CDR3 protein: CASGLVGTSFTGELFF
clone size: .
V gene: TRBV12-5
J gene: TRBJ2-2

CDR3 protein: CASSPTERINYGYTF
clone size: .
V gene: TRBV18
J gene: TRBJ1-2

CDR3 protein: CASSKWLAAPQYEQYF
clone size: few
V gene: TRBV21-1
J gene: TRBJ2-7

CDR3 protein: CASRQKGALNTEAFF
clone size: .
V gene: TRBV2
J gene: TRBJ1-1

CDR3 protein: CASTTGGGYGYTF
clone size: .
V gene: TRBV28
J gene: TRBJ1-2

CDR3 protein: CASSKREGRYNEQFF
clone size: .
V gene: TRBV18
J gene: TRBJ2-1

CDR3 protein: CASRPHRGAGGEQYF
clone size: .
V gene: TRBV28
J gene: TRBJ2-7

CDR3 protein: CASSLRLVGGSSYEQYF
clone size: .
V gene: TRBV5-1
J gene: TRBJ2-7

CDR3 protein: CASSLEFGQGTQYF
clone size: .
V gene: TRBV7-2
J gene: TRBJ2-4

CDR3 protein: CASSLGMREGETQYF
clone size: .
V gene: TRBV7-6
J gene: TRBJ2-5

CDR3 protein: CASSLGGLAGESYEQYF
clone size: .
V gene: TRBV5-1
J gene: TRBJ2-7

CDR3 protein: CASSLGLAGDPGNF
clone size: .
V gene: TRBV7-2
J gene: TRBJ2-3

CDR3 protein: CASMDRDSPLDPQYF
clone size: .
V gene: TRBV2
J gene: TRBJ2-3

CDR3 protein: CASSSGYGYTF
clone size: .
V gene: TRBV12-3/TRBV12-4
J gene: TRBJ1-2

CDR3 protein: CATSGAGGMVNEQFF
clone size: .
V gene: TRBV24-1
J gene: TRBJ2-1

CDR3 protein: CASSFSAGGLNEQFF
clone size: .
V gene: TRBV7-9
J gene: TRBJ2-1

CDR3 protein: CASSLGHQGLDGYTF
clone size: .
V gene: TRBV7-3
J gene: TRBJ1-2

CDR3 protein: CASSSPGGFTGELFF
clone size: .
V gene: TRBV9
J gene: TRBJ2-2

CDR3 protein: CASGSSGGRGEKLFF
clone size: .
V gene: TRBV12-5
J gene: TRBJ1-4

CDR3 protein: CASTPVKGPTGGNQPQHF
clone size: once
V gene: TRBV2
J gene: TRBJ1-5

CDR3 protein: CAWSEGGTYGYTF
clone size: .
V gene: TRBV30
J gene: TRBJ1-2

CDR3 protein: CASSQFVRGCLKDQFF
clone size: .
V gene: TRBV23-1
J gene: TRBJ2-1

CDR3 protein: CASRGLQYEQYF
clone size: .
V gene: TRBV2
J gene: TRBJ2-7

CDR3 protein: CAISPRTDSYEQYF
clone size: .
V gene: TRBV10-3
J gene: TRBJ2-7

CDR3 protein: CASSPWDYRTDTQYF
clone size: .
V gene: TRBV27
J gene: TRBJ2-3

CDR3 protein: CASSQPGPWNSPLHF
clone size: .
V gene: TRBV4-1
J gene: TRBJ1-6

CDR3 protein: CASSYSVQTDTQYF
clone size: .
V gene: TRBV6-5
J gene: TRBJ2-3

CDR3 protein: CASGQPTPPEQFF
clone size: .
V gene: TRBV7-2
J gene: TRBJ2-1

CDR3 protein: CASSQDRGGSTEAFF
clone size: .
V gene: TRBV14
J gene: TRBJ1-1

CDR3 protein: CATSDTTPGDSGANVLTF
clone size: .
V gene: TRBV24-1
J gene: TRBJ2-6

CDR3 protein: CASSYSWTGGRETQYF
clone size: .
V gene: TRBV6-5
J gene: TRBJ2-5

CDR3 protein: CASSLGQISYEQYF
clone size: .
V gene: TRBV11-2
J gene: TRBJ2-7

CDR3 protein: CASCGTANTEAFF
clone size: .
V gene: TRBV6-6
J gene: TRBJ1-1

CDR3 protein: CASSPQLGTTGELFF
clone size: .
V gene: TRBV9
J gene: TRBJ2-2